Listed below are T cell receptor beta chains from one sample, sequenced in a study of cytomegalovirus exposure and HLA in healthy donors. TCRdb keeps only in-frame clones here, not all; method: immunoSEQ multiplex PCR. The sample consists of about 160,000 clones, roughly 79% of them appearing once. Sequencing used PBMCs. All receptors derive from a woman aged 45-65 years in good health and CMV-seropositive. Both conserved end residues are part of each CDR3. A D gene is named only where the DNA matches it firmly. Only some rows state a clone size, as once, few, many or a class for expanded clones.

j_gene: TRBJ2-7; abundance: -; v_gene: TRBV28; d_gene: -; CDR3aa: CASRGLGAGAYEQYF; CDR3nt: TGTGCCAGCCGGGGTTTAGGTGCGGGTGCCTACGAGCAGTACTTC
j_gene: TRBJ1-5; abundance: -; v_gene: TRBV7-8; d_gene: TRBD1; CDR3aa: CASSSMGQGGNQPQHF; CDR3nt: TGTGCCAGCAGCTCGATGGGACAGGGGGGCAATCAGCCCCAGCATTTT
j_gene: TRBJ1-2; abundance: -; v_gene: TRBV6-5; d_gene: TRBD1; CDR3aa: CASRPGQGGSWGYTF; CDR3nt: TGTGCCAGCAGACCGGGACAGGGAGGGTCCTGGGGCTACACCTTC
j_gene: TRBJ2-7; abundance: -; v_gene: TRBV6-1; d_gene: TRBD1; CDR3aa: CASSVGTGGEQYF; CDR3nt: TGCGCCAGCAGTGTGGGGACAGGAGGCGAGCAGTACTTC
j_gene: TRBJ2-1; abundance: -; v_gene: TRBV7-3; d_gene: -; CDR3aa: CASSLGLGGEQFF; CDR3nt: TGTGCCAGCAGCCTAGGACTCGGAGGTGAGCAGTTCTTC
j_gene: TRBJ2-1; abundance: -; v_gene: TRBV14; d_gene: -; CDR3aa: CASTGFLWYNEQFF; CDR3nt: TGTGCCAGCACCGGGTTTTTGTGGTACAATGAGCAGTTCTTC
j_gene: TRBJ1-1; abundance: -; v_gene: TRBV28; d_gene: -; CDR3aa: CASSFRGQGTTEAFF; CDR3nt: TGTGCCAGCAGTTTCCGCGGCCAGGGGACCACTGAAGCTTTCTTT
j_gene: TRBJ1-1; abundance: -; v_gene: TRBV28; d_gene: TRBD1; CDR3aa: CASNGQAHTEAFF; CDR3nt: TGTGCCAGCAATGGACAGGCTCACACTGAAGCTTTCTTT
j_gene: TRBJ2-7; abundance: -; v_gene: TRBV27; d_gene: TRBD1; CDR3aa: CASSSGTGVTEQYF; CDR3nt: TGTGCCAGCAGCTCCGGGACAGGGGTAACCGAGCAGTACTTC
j_gene: TRBJ2-7; abundance: -; v_gene: TRBV7-2; d_gene: TRBD1; CDR3aa: CASSFRQGTYEQYF; CDR3nt: TGTGCCAGCAGCTTTCGACAGGGGACATACGAGCAGTACTTC
j_gene: TRBJ2-5; abundance: -; v_gene: TRBV5-4; d_gene: TRBD2; CDR3aa: CASSLASGIGESWTQYF; CDR3nt: TGTGCCAGCAGCTTGGCTAGCGGGATTGGAGAGTCGTGGACCCAGTACTTC
j_gene: TRBJ1-1; abundance: -; v_gene: TRBV7-9; d_gene: TRBD1; CDR3aa: CASSLANRDRNF; CDR3nt: TGTGCCAGCAGCTTAGCCAACAGGGACAGAAATTTT
j_gene: TRBJ1-2; abundance: -; v_gene: TRBV5-1; d_gene: TRBD1; CDR3aa: CASSEGTGGGYTF; CDR3nt: TGCGCCAGCAGTGAGGGAACAGGGGGAGGCTACACCTTC
j_gene: TRBJ2-7; abundance: -; v_gene: TRBV5-1; d_gene: -; CDR3aa: CASSPGRGAYEQYF; CDR3nt: TGCGCCAGCAGCCCAGGACGGGGTGCCTACGAGCAGTACTTC
j_gene: TRBJ2-5; abundance: -; v_gene: TRBV7-2; d_gene: TRBD2; CDR3aa: CASSPPWREGFSTQYF; CDR3nt: TGTGCCAGCAGCCCCCCATGGCGGGAGGGCTTTTCCACCCAGTACTTC
j_gene: TRBJ2-1; abundance: -; v_gene: TRBV11-2; d_gene: TRBD2; CDR3aa: CASSRRLASGYNEQFF; CDR3nt: TGTGCCAGCAGCCGGAGGTTGGCTAGCGGATACAATGAGCAGTTCTTC
j_gene: TRBJ2-5; abundance: -; v_gene: TRBV13; d_gene: TRBD1; CDR3aa: CASSLWDSQETQYF; CDR3nt: TGTGCCAGCAGCTTATGGGACAGCCAAGAGACCCAGTACTTC
j_gene: TRBJ2-5; abundance: -; v_gene: TRBV15; d_gene: -; CDR3aa: CATSRGDGAYQETQYF; CDR3nt: TGTGCCACCAGCCGCGGGGATGGAGCGTACCAAGAGACCCAGTACTTC
j_gene: TRBJ2-1; abundance: once; v_gene: TRBV6-5; d_gene: TRBD1; CDR3aa: CASSLPGQRFSEQFF; CDR3nt: TGTGCCAGCAGTTTACCGGGACAGAGGTTTTCTGAGCAGTTCTTC
j_gene: TRBJ1-2; abundance: -; v_gene: TRBV7-2; d_gene: -; CDR3aa: CASSPHSSPLRKNYGYTF; CDR3nt: TGTGCCAGCAGCCCACATTCCTCGCCCCTCCGAAAAAACTATGGCTACACCTTC
j_gene: TRBJ1-4; abundance: few; v_gene: TRBV9; d_gene: TRBD1; CDR3aa: CASSAGQTIEKLFF; CDR3nt: TGTGCCAGCAGCGCGGGACAGACTATTGAAAAACTGTTTTTT
j_gene: TRBJ1-1; abundance: -; v_gene: TRBV25-1; d_gene: -; CDR3aa: CASMQTGLGTEAFF; CDR3nt: TGTGCCAGCATGCAGACAGGATTGGGCACTGAAGCTTTCTTT
j_gene: TRBJ1-1; abundance: -; v_gene: TRBV6-5; d_gene: -; CDR3aa: CASSLGGNTEAFF; CDR3nt: TGTGCCAGCAGTTTAGGAGGGAACACTGAAGCTTTCTTT
j_gene: TRBJ1-1; abundance: -; v_gene: TRBV9; d_gene: -; CDR3aa: CASSVSGVTEAFF; CDR3nt: TGTGCCAGCAGCGTATCGGGAGTTACTGAAGCTTTCTTT
j_gene: TRBJ2-3; abundance: -; v_gene: TRBV7-9; d_gene: TRBD2; CDR3aa: CASSPRGSGSGTDTQYF; CDR3nt: TGTGCCAGCAGCCCCCGGGGTAGCGGGAGTGGGACAGATACGCAGTATTTT
j_gene: TRBJ1-2; abundance: once; v_gene: TRBV6-5; d_gene: -; CDR3aa: CATATGANYGYTF; CDR3nt: TGTGCCACAGCGACAGGAGCTAACTATGGCTACACCTTC
j_gene: TRBJ1-2; abundance: -; v_gene: TRBV5-1; d_gene: -; CDR3aa: CASSLSGGPGDGYTF; CDR3nt: TGCGCCAGCAGCTTGTCGGGGGGCCCCGGGGATGGCTACACCTTC
j_gene: TRBJ2-2; abundance: -; v_gene: TRBV9; d_gene: -; CDR3aa: CASSVDDSRVGALGVGELFF; CDR3nt: TGTGCCAGCAGCGTAGACGATAGCAGGGTAGGGGCCCTGGGTGTCGGGGAGCTGTTTTTT
j_gene: TRBJ2-2; abundance: -; v_gene: TRBV27; d_gene: TRBD2; CDR3aa: CASSRGGAGTGELFF; CDR3nt: TGTGCCAGCAGTCGGGGGGGCGCAGGAACCGGGGAGCTGTTTTTT
j_gene: TRBJ1-6; abundance: -; v_gene: TRBV7-9; d_gene: -; CDR3aa: CASSLDTGLRSPLHF; CDR3nt: TGTGCCAGCAGCTTAGATACAGGGTTACGATCACCCCTCCACTTT
j_gene: TRBJ1-3; abundance: -; v_gene: TRBV4-3; d_gene: -; CDR3aa: CASSQEESGNTIYF; CDR3nt: TGCGCCAGCAGCCAAGAGGAGAGCGGAAACACCATATATTTT
j_gene: TRBJ2-3; abundance: -; v_gene: TRBV5-1; d_gene: TRBD1; CDR3aa: CASSPDRATDTQYF; CDR3nt: TGCGCCAGCAGCCCGGACAGGGCGACAGATACGCAGTATTTT
j_gene: TRBJ2-7; abundance: -; v_gene: TRBV6-5; d_gene: TRBD1; CDR3aa: CASSYETGSLYEQYF; CDR3nt: TGTGCCAGCAGTTACGAGACAGGGTCCCTCTACGAGCAGTACTTC
j_gene: TRBJ1-2; abundance: once; v_gene: TRBV5-6; d_gene: -; CDR3aa: CASSWYRRGGGYTF; CDR3nt: TGTGCCAGCAGCTGGTATCGGAGGGGAGGTGGCTACACCTTC
j_gene: TRBJ1-1; abundance: -; v_gene: TRBV5-1; d_gene: -; CDR3aa: CASSLGSGAEAFF; CDR3nt: TGCGCCAGCAGCTTGGGGTCGGGGGCTGAAGCTTTCTTT
j_gene: TRBJ2-7; abundance: -; v_gene: TRBV28; d_gene: -; CDR3aa: CASSERFYEQYF; CDR3nt: TGTGCCAGCAGTGAGAGATTCTACGAGCAGTACTTC
j_gene: TRBJ1-3; abundance: few; v_gene: TRBV7-8; d_gene: -; CDR3aa: CASSLIPEGNTIYF; CDR3nt: TGTGCCAGCAGCTTAATCCCAGAAGGAAACACCATATATTTT